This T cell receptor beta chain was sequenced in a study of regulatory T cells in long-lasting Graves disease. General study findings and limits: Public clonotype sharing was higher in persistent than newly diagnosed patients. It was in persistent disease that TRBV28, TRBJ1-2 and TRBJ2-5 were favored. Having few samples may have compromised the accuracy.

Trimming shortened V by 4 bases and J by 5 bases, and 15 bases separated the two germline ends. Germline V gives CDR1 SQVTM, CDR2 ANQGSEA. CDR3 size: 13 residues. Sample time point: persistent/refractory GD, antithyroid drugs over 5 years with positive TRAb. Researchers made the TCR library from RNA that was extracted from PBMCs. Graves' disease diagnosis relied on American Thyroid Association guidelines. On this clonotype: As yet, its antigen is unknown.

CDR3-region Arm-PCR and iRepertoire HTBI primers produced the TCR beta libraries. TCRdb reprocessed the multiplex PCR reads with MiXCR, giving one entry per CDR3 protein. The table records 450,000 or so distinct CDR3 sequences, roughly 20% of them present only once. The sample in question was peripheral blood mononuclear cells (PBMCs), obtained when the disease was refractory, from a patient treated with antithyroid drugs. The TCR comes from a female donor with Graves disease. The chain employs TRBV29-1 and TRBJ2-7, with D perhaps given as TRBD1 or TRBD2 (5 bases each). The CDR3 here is CSVVGDGVDEQYF. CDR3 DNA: TGCAGCGTTGTGGGGGACGGGGTCGACGAGCAGTACTTC.